This entry concerns a single TCR beta chain. These data come from a study of blood T cell repertoires in COVID-19. Profiled with immunoSEQ multiplex PCR; TCRdb holds only in-frame clones, not every one. The table lists approximately 190,000 clones, about 83% of them singletons, with about 3.2% in the top ten. CDR1 and CDR2 (germline): MGHRA, YSYEKL. V lost 4 bases and J lost 5; bases outside the gene matches: 5. The CDR3 spans 15 residues. The material sequenced was PBMCs or T cells enriched from blood (not recorded which). The clonotype originates from a woman in her twenties or thirties who had been exposed to COVID-19. The chain joins TRBV4-1 to TRBJ1-6; TRBD1 aligns across 7 bases. CDR3 in amino acids: CASSPRTGDNSPLHF. CDR3 DNA: TGCGCCAGCAGCCCGCGGACAGGCGATAATTCACCCCTCCACTTT.